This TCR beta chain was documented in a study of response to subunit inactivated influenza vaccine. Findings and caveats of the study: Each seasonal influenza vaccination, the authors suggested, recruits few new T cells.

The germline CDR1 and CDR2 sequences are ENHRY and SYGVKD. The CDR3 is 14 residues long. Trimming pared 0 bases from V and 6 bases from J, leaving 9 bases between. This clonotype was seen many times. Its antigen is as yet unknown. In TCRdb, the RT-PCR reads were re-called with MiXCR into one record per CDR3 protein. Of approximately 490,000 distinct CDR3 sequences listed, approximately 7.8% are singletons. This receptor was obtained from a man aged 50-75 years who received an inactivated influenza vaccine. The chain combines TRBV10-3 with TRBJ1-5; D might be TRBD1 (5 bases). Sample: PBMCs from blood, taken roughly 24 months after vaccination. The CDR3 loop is CAISESGQAQPQHF. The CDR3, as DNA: TGTGCCATCAGTGAGTCGGGGCAGGCTCAGCCCCAGCATTTT.